This entry is about one T cell receptor beta chain. Its antigen is unidentified. A much bigger clone sits one base away, suggesting this may be a read error. In this CDR3 the conserved last residue, phenylalanine or tryptophan, is missing, so a read error is likely. This sample was included in a study of molecular identifiers for immune sequencing clone quantification. Overall study findings and caveats: Identical TCR molecules can share a barcode, and this sharing could underestimate highly expanded clone sizes. Clones that had above 20 RNA copies took up over 99% of effector molecules but under 1% in naive cells.

TCRdb ran MiXCR on the PCR reads and lists one entry per CDR3 protein. The repertoire consists of some 580,000 distinct CDR3 sequences, with 25% occurring once and the leading ten covering about 0.73%. Construction of naive CD8 libraries employed about 19,000 to 1,000,000 sorted cells together with 10%, 30% or 50% RNA. CD8+CD4-CCR7+CD45RA+ cells were sorted as naive CD8 T cells. The source material was naive CD8+ T cells from blood, with Jurkat cell RNA spiked in. Subset specified: FACS-sorted CD8+CD4-CCR7+CD45RA+ naive T cells. The origin of this receptor is a human donor in good health. Some libraries in this study had Jurkat cell RNA spiked in.

This chain's CDR3 is CASSWGQANTEAFS. CDR3 in DNA: TGTGCCAGCAGCTGGGGACAGGCGAACACTGAAGCTTTCTCT. V usage is TRBV6-2 or TRBV6-3 and J usage is TRBJ1-1; 8 bases align to TRBD1. Trimming removed 6 bases from V and 1 base from J; junction bases left unmatched: 4. Germline V gene lookup returns CDR1 MNHEY and CDR2 SVGEGT. The CDR3 spans 14 residues.